The sequence of this T cell receptor (beta chain) was determined in a study of PD-1 blockade in classical Hodgkin lymphoma. Broader study findings: Patients who responded completely had about the same baseline diversity as newly diagnosed patients.

Sequencing was performed with immunoSEQ multiplex PCR; in TCRdb, only in-frame clones are kept and a portion is missing. The sample carries roughly 50,000 clones, 85% to 90% recorded once. In regard to this clone: Its antigen remains unknown.

Per germline, CDR1 SGDLS and CDR2 YYNGEE. V lost 3 bases to trimming and J lost 8 bases, with 8 bases between them. CDR3 length: 12 amino acids. The time point here: cycle 4 day 1 (C4D1), after 5 to 7 weeks of nivolumab. Each patient experienced a relapse that followed autologous stem cell transplantation, and brentuximab vedotin exposure varied. Sample: peripheral blood mononuclear cells (PBMCs), taken before the fourth cycle of nivolumab. The chain recombines TRBV9 with TRBJ1-4; D ambiguous. The source of this sequence is a human donor with classical Hodgkin lymphoma. CDR3 protein: CASSDLGEKLFF. CDR3 coding DNA: TGTGCCAGCAGCGATTTGGGGGAAAAACTGTTTTTT.